This TCR beta chain is from a study of T cells in Graves' hyperthyroidism and ophthalmopathy. TCR beta CDR3 regions were amplified from RNA transcripts. Initially, a first-round RT-PCR of the TCR CDR3 employed the HTBI primer set. TCRdb itself ran the multiplex PCR reads through MiXCR, one entry per CDR3 protein. Among fewer than 450,000 distinct CDR3 sequences listed, about a sixth were seen once. The hyperthyroidism was newly diagnosed and had lasted under 2 months; the patients were aged 18 to 65. Patients with uncontrolled infections, other autoimmune diseases, pregnancy or lactation were excluded. The receptor comes from a woman aged 30 to 39 with Graves' hyperthyroidism that later progressed to Graves' ophthalmopathy. The sequenced material came from blood.

This CDR3 reads CSAARYRTGVYNEQFF. CDR3 DNA: TGCAGCGCCGCGAGGTACAGGACAGGGGTCTACAATGAGCAGTTCTTC. This chain uses TRBV29-1 with TRBJ2-1, with 9 bases aligning to TRBD1. CDR3 length equals 16 residues. V shed 7 bases, J shed 3 bases, and the junction held 13 bases outside the gene matches. CDR1 and CDR2 (germline): SQVTM, ANQGSEA.